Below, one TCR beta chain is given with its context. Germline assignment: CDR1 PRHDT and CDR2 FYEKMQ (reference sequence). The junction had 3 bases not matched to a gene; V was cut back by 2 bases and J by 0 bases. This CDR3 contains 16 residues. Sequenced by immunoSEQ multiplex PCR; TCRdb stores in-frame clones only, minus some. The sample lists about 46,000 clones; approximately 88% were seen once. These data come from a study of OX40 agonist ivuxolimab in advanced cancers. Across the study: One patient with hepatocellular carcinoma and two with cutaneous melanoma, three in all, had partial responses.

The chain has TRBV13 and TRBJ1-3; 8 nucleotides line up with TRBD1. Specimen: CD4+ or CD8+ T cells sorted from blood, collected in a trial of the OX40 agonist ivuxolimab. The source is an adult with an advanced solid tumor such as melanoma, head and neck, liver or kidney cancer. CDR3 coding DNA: TGTGCCAGCAGCTTATCAGGGGGCACCTCTGGAAACACCATATATTTT. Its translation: CASSLSGGTSGNTIYF.